This T cell receptor (beta chain) was sequenced during a study of cytomegalovirus exposure and HLA in healthy donors. Study-wide background: In an early release, HLA-typed donors contributed some 88 million unique TCR sequences.

On this clone: The antigen remains unidentified. Other DNA sequences from this sample encode an identical CDR3 as well.

Primers for the PCR totalled 60 Vbeta and 13 Jbeta. The protocol was immunoSEQ multiplex PCR, while the TCRdb copy is restricted to in-frame clones and leaves out a portion. The sample contains about 100,000 clones, around 9.1% of which appear only once. General study results and limits: Certain sequence variants were highly shared and formed a cluster, and this cluster was likely a sequencing artifact. A later look showed TCR association rates differing by HLA locus, highest for DRB1 and lowest for HLA-C. A further, later analysis showed that HLA-associated TCR beta chains (compared with equally common others) were more clonally expanded.

Sequenced material: PBMCs. The clonotype originates from a man aged 40-49 years in good health and CMV-seropositive.

The CDR3 bases are TGTGCCAGCAGTTTATCCGGGAGCACAGATACGCAGTATTTT. Protein: CASSLSGSTDTQYF. This sequence joins TRBV28 and TRBJ2-3; D not resolved. Per germline, CDR1 MDHEN and CDR2 SYDVKM. Trimming cost V 1 base and J 0 bases, with 5 bases left between them. The CDR3 has 14 amino acids.